This T cell receptor (beta chain) derives from a study of glioma-infiltrating T cells after dendritic cell vaccination. For the study at large: Patients had newly diagnosed or recurrent glioblastoma and received dendritic cell vaccines.

CDR1 is MGHRA and CDR2 is YSYEKL in the germline V gene. The CDR3 contains 15 residues. V lost 0 bases to trimming and J lost 3 bases, with 12 bases between them. Time point here: after dendritic cell vaccination, including at tumor progression/relapse. TCRB CDR3 was amplified from 2 ug genomic DNA or less. Using immunoSEQ multiplex PCR, the repertoire was profiled, and TCRdb retains in-frame clones only, with some absent. The data show about 94,000 clones, with over 80% seen just once and 5.4% held by the top ten. The rearrangement links TRBV4-1 to TRBJ2-7, with TRBD1 as a possible D gene (5 bases). This receptor was taken from a human donor with glioblastoma. The specimen comprised blood, sampled after dendritic cell vaccination. The CDR3 here is CASSQDWGALYEQYF. The CDR3 nucleotides read TGCGCCAGCAGCCAAGATTGGGGCGCCCTCTACGAGCAGTACTTC.